These T cell receptor beta chains were read from a single sample in a study of shared clonotypes between healthy human individuals. Sequencing used immunoSEQ multiplex PCR; TCRdb keeps in-frame clones, though not all of them. The sample lists approximately 2.3 million clones; approximately 93% were seen once. Sequenced: naive CD4+ T cells from PBMCs. These receptors were taken from a man in his late teens or twenties in good health. Some clones in this sample may be carry-over from other donors' samples. Each CDR3 is given without its conserved first and last residue. The order of the fields is J gene, V gene, CDR3 length, CDR3 protein.

j_call: -; v_call: TRBV29-1; cdr3_length: 12; cdr3_aa: SVGVLSGVAEQY
j_call: TRBJ1-2; v_call: TRBV5-4; cdr3_length: 12; cdr3_aa: ASSFLQGNYGYT
j_call: TRBJ1-1; v_call: TRBV7-6; cdr3_length: 11; cdr3_aa: ASSFSGTGQAF
j_call: TRBJ1-4; v_call: TRBV5-4; cdr3_length: 10; cdr3_aa: ASSLGEEKLF
j_call: TRBJ2-3; v_call: TRBV5-1; cdr3_length: 10; cdr3_aa: ASSLERRTQY
j_call: TRBJ2-1; v_call: TRBV14; cdr3_length: 14; cdr3_aa: ASSQGLAAGYNEQF
j_call: TRBJ2-2; v_call: TRBV6-5; cdr3_length: 13; cdr3_aa: ASKTEGARTGELF
j_call: TRBJ2-3; v_call: TRBV4-1; cdr3_length: 15; cdr3_aa: ASSQELASGITHTQY
j_call: TRBJ1-5; v_call: TRBV5-1; cdr3_length: 11; cdr3_aa: ASSSGLDKPQH
j_call: TRBJ2-3; v_call: TRBV5-1; cdr3_length: 13; cdr3_aa: ASSEREGPLDTQY
j_call: TRBJ2-7; v_call: TRBV10-2; cdr3_length: 10; cdr3_aa: ASGDRGYEQY
j_call: TRBJ1-3; v_call: TRBV6-1; cdr3_length: 12; cdr3_aa: ASSTKPSGNTIY
j_call: TRBJ2-1; v_call: TRBV28; cdr3_length: 8; cdr3_aa: ASGRDEQF
j_call: TRBJ2-7; v_call: TRBV5-4; cdr3_length: 11; cdr3_aa: ASSPNVGYEQY
j_call: TRBJ1-5; v_call: TRBV28; cdr3_length: 13; cdr3_aa: ASSRADTSNQPQH
j_call: TRBJ2-3; v_call: TRBV27; cdr3_length: 15; cdr3_aa: ASSLPDRASGTDTQY
j_call: TRBJ1-2; v_call: TRBV14; cdr3_length: 12; cdr3_aa: ASSHSGTAYGYT
j_call: TRBJ2-2; v_call: TRBV10-3; cdr3_length: 11; cdr3_aa: AIRGQGAGELF
j_call: TRBJ1-2; v_call: TRBV29-1; cdr3_length: 10; cdr3_aa: SVLTARFGYT
j_call: TRBJ1-2; v_call: TRBV19; cdr3_length: 12; cdr3_aa: ASSMWGQPYGYT
j_call: TRBJ1-2; v_call: TRBV6-4; cdr3_length: 17; cdr3_aa: ASSASGIAGTGIEYGYT
j_call: TRBJ2-3; v_call: TRBV7-2; cdr3_length: 12; cdr3_aa: ASRLAGGPDTQY
j_call: TRBJ1-2; v_call: TRBV6-6; cdr3_length: 14; cdr3_aa: ASSSTGTHSSGGYT
j_call: TRBJ1-5; v_call: TRBV7-9; cdr3_length: 13; cdr3_aa: ASSLGQAFNQPQH
j_call: TRBJ2-3; v_call: TRBV29-1; cdr3_length: 11; cdr3_aa: SARLAVTDTQY
j_call: TRBJ2-1; v_call: TRBV28; cdr3_length: 14; cdr3_aa: ASSSPGTSGFNEQF
j_call: TRBJ2-3; v_call: TRBV2; cdr3_length: 10; cdr3_aa: ASSLGADTQY
j_call: TRBJ2-7; v_call: TRBV6-1; cdr3_length: 12; cdr3_aa: ATSSGTGYYEQY
j_call: TRBJ1-1; v_call: TRBV18; cdr3_length: 12; cdr3_aa: ASSGTAGDTEAF
j_call: TRBJ2-2; v_call: TRBV28; cdr3_length: 13; cdr3_aa: ASSTSSSGGGELF
j_call: TRBJ1-3; v_call: TRBV5-8; cdr3_length: 13; cdr3_aa: ASHMQGVWKHTIY
j_call: TRBJ1-2; v_call: TRBV13; cdr3_length: 13; cdr3_aa: ASSLTPWSDYGYT
j_call: TRBJ1-2; v_call: TRBV2; cdr3_length: 11; cdr3_aa: ASNRGGTYGYT
j_call: TRBJ2-3; v_call: TRBV7-7; cdr3_length: 13; cdr3_aa: ASSLGPQVTDTQY
j_call: TRBJ2-7; v_call: TRBV2; cdr3_length: 12; cdr3_aa: ASSEADLGYEQY
j_call: TRBJ2-1; v_call: TRBV7-8; cdr3_length: 12; cdr3_aa: ASSRQRGEGEQF
j_call: TRBJ2-3; v_call: TRBV5-1; cdr3_length: 14; cdr3_aa: ASSLAGSGIQYTQY
j_call: TRBJ2-3; v_call: TRBV6-1; cdr3_length: 13; cdr3_aa: ASSEWRSSTDTQY
j_call: TRBJ2-7; v_call: TRBV7-2; cdr3_length: 12; cdr3_aa: ASSWDQGPYEQY
j_call: TRBJ2-1; v_call: TRBV5-4; cdr3_length: 15; cdr3_aa: ASRGLPGQGSYNEQF
j_call: TRBJ2-7; v_call: TRBV5-1; cdr3_length: 13; cdr3_aa: ASSSTGGSAYEQY
j_call: TRBJ2-1; v_call: TRBV7-3; cdr3_length: 13; cdr3_aa: ASSLRQIDFNEQF
j_call: TRBJ2-1; v_call: TRBV10-2; cdr3_length: 13; cdr3_aa: ASSDWRDSYNEQF
j_call: TRBJ2-3; v_call: TRBV14; cdr3_length: 10; cdr3_aa: ASSQVRDTQY
j_call: TRBJ2-7; v_call: TRBV10-1; cdr3_length: 11; cdr3_aa: ASSDRTPYEQY
j_call: TRBJ2-5; v_call: TRBV19; cdr3_length: 13; cdr3_aa: ASSSRDRVGETQY
j_call: TRBJ2-1; v_call: TRBV11-3; cdr3_length: 13; cdr3_aa: ASSLGQGSHNEQF
j_call: TRBJ2-3; v_call: TRBV25-1; cdr3_length: 10; cdr3_aa: ASRSNTDTQY
j_call: TRBJ1-2; v_call: TRBV9; cdr3_length: 14; cdr3_aa: ASSVGGREGYYGYT
j_call: TRBJ2-3; v_call: TRBV5-5; cdr3_length: 13; cdr3_aa: ASSHQSWSTDTQY
j_call: TRBJ2-1; v_call: TRBV5-1; cdr3_length: 11; cdr3_aa: ASSLEPPNEQF
j_call: TRBJ1-2; v_call: TRBV28; cdr3_length: 13; cdr3_aa: ASSLNLPQRNGYT
j_call: TRBJ1-3; v_call: TRBV9; cdr3_length: 11; cdr3_aa: ASSARPGNTIY
j_call: TRBJ2-1; v_call: TRBV11-2; cdr3_length: 13; cdr3_aa: ASSFMRGSYNEQF
j_call: TRBJ2-3; v_call: TRBV7-6; cdr3_length: 14; cdr3_aa: ASSLAGPGAADTQY
j_call: TRBJ2-5; v_call: TRBV5-1; cdr3_length: 14; cdr3_aa: ASSLGVAGPGETQY
j_call: TRBJ2-7; v_call: TRBV6-6; cdr3_length: 12; cdr3_aa: ASSYATVSYEQY
j_call: TRBJ1-1; v_call: TRBV11-1; cdr3_length: 13; cdr3_aa: ASSFPTTGGTEAF
j_call: TRBJ1-2; v_call: TRBV19; cdr3_length: 13; cdr3_aa: ASTNRAGQNYGYT
j_call: TRBJ2-4; v_call: TRBV10-1; cdr3_length: 11; cdr3_aa: ASSEGAIGIQY